The 26 T cell receptor beta chains listed next were all sequenced from one sample in a study of cytomegalovirus exposure and HLA in healthy donors. Vbeta (60) and Jbeta (13) primers were used in the PCR. Using immunoSEQ multiplex PCR, the repertoire was profiled, and TCRdb retains in-frame clones only, with some absent. The sample holds around 110,000 clones, over 75% seen once. Sequenced: PBMCs. The receptors here all came from a man in his thirties or forties in good health and CMV-seronegative.

The chain employs TRBV20-1 and TRBJ1-1, with D hard to call. Germline V gene sequence: CDR1 DFQATT, CDR2 SNEGSKA (reference sequence). The CDR3 runs 10 residues. Trimming left V 6 bases short and J 8 bases short, with 10 bases between. For the CDR3, the DNA is TGCAGTGCGATGCTGGCAGAAGCTTTCTTT. Amino acid sequence: CSAMLAEAFF.

The chain recombines TRBV9 with TRBJ1-4; 7 nucleotides agree with TRBD1. CDR3 length: 20 amino acids. Trimming at V came to 3 bases and at J to 0 bases, leaving 17 bases not matched to a gene. Germline V CDR1 and CDR2: SGDLS, YYNGEE. CDR3 loop: CASSGYQKGAGRATNEKLFF. The CDR3 DNA follows: TGTGCCAGCAGCGGATACCAGAAGGGGGCCGGACGTGCAACTAATGAAAAACTGTTTTTT.

This clone was seen only once. The chain has TRBV6-5 and TRBJ1-2; no reliable D call. The CDR3 loop spans 13 amino acids. Germline CDR1 reads MNHEY; CDR2 reads SVGAGI. Trimming took off 7 bases at V and 6 bases at J, with 15 bases between the two ends. CDR3 nucleotide sequence: TGTGCCAGCACCACGGGTAATCGGGATGGCTACACCTTC. Amino acids: CASTTGNRDGYTF.

The chain joins TRBV6-6 to TRBJ2-1; tentatively, D is TRBD2 (5 bases). Germline lookup yields CDR1 MNHNY and CDR2 SVGAGI (reference sequence). The CDR3 has 15 residues. V was cut by 7 bases and J by 0 bases, with 13 bases left in between. CDR3 bases: TGTGCCAGCATATACACGGGAAGCTCCTACAATGAGCAGTTCTTC. Protein sequence: CASIYTGSSYNEQFF.

The V and J genes are TRBV20-1 and TRBJ1-2, with 7 bases aligning to TRBD1. V shed 5 bases and J 12 bases; nucleotides not matched to a gene: 6. The CDR3 spans 10 residues. CDR1 and CDR2 (germline): DFQATT, SNEGSKA (reference sequence). This CDR3 is CSAHGQEDTF. The DNA of the CDR3 is TGCAGTGCTCATGGACAGGAGGACACCTTC.

This chain uses TRBV29-1 with TRBJ2-1; 10 bases line up with TRBD2. J gave up 5 bases and V 2 bases, and 6 bases lay outside the gene matches. The CDR3 loop spans 15 amino acids. Germline CDR1 SQVTM, CDR2 ANQGSEA. The CDR3, as DNA: TGCAGCGTTGAACGTCTAGCGGGAGACGACAATGAGCAGTTCTTC. It translates to CSVERLAGDDNEQFF.

This clone was seen just once. The V gene is TRBV7-8, the J gene TRBJ1-2; tentatively, D is TRBD1 (6 bases). This CDR3 contains 12 residues. Trimming left V 4 bases short and J 3 bases short, with 6 bases between. Germline lookup yields CDR1 SGHVS and CDR2 FQNEAQ. The CDR3 is CASSSGDYGYTF. In DNA, the CDR3 is TGTGCCAGCAGCTCAGGGGACTATGGCTACACCTTC.

This chain uses TRBV29-1 with TRBJ1-1; TRBD1 matches at 8 bases. The CDR3 has 13 amino acids. Losses at the gene ends were 5 bases for V and 7 bases for J; bases not matched to a gene: 9. Germline V lookup: CDR1 SQVTM, CDR2 ANQGSEA. CDR3 nucleotide sequence: TGCAGCGTTCAAAAGACAGGGGCCTTTGAAGCTTTCTTT. Its protein is CSVQKTGAFEAFF.

The chain recombines TRBV7-3 with TRBJ2-3; 10 bases align to TRBD2. Unmatched junction bases numbered 6, after V lost 3 bases and J lost 6 bases. The CDR3 runs 15 residues. Germline CDR1 SGHTA, CDR2 FQGTGA. CDR3 coding DNA: TGTGCCAGCAGCTTGAGCGGGAGGGCCTCGGATACGCAGTATTTT. This codes for CASSLSGRASDTQYF.

This clone was seen a handful of times. This sequence joins TRBV7-2 and TRBJ2-4; a possible D gene is TRBD1 (5 bases). Trimming cost V 5 bases and J 1 base, with 18 bases left between them. The CDR3 runs to 17 residues. The germline V gene has CDR1 SGHTA and CDR2 FQGNSA. The CDR3 DNA reads as TGTGCCAGCAGCGCCCAGGGATTGGTGCGGGCCAAAAACATTCAGTACTTC. Encoded protein: CASSAQGLVRAKNIQYF. The complete variable domain, with remaining parts taken from reference TRBV7-2 and TRBJ2-4, reads GAGVSQSPSNKVTEKGKDVELRCDPISGHTALYWYRQSLGQGLEFLIYFQGNSAPDKSGLPSDRFSAERTGGSVSTLTIQRTQQEDSAVYLCASSAQGLVRAKNIQYFGAGTRLSVL.

This clone is a singleton in its sample. The chain uses TRBV2 and TRBJ1-1, with D tentatively TRBD1 (5 bases). The ends were cut back, 7 bases at V and 1 base at J, with 10 bases in the middle. CDR1 is SNHLY, CDR2 FYNNEI, per germline. This CDR3 comprises 13 residues. CDR3 sequence (DNA): TGTGCCAGCATTTGGGGCACGAACACTGAAGCTTTCTTT. This translates into CASIWGTNTEAFF.

The chain joins TRBV4-1 to TRBJ1-2, with TRBD1 identical over 7 bases. The length of the CDR3 is 14 residues. Germline CDR1 and CDR2: MGHRA and YSYEKL. V was pared by 0 bases and J by 8 bases, with 6 bases of the junction left unmatched. The CDR3 nucleotides are TGCGCCAGCAGCCAAGAACAGGGGACGGGAGGCTACACCTTC. Amino acids: CASSQEQGTGGYTF.

The chain recombines TRBV6-5 with TRBJ2-1; no reliable D call. CDR1 and CDR2 from the germline V gene are MNHEY and SVGAGI. With 6 bases removed from V and 5 bases from J, the gap between germline ends came to 8 bases. The length of the CDR3 is 12 residues. CDR3: CASSRLNNEQFF. The CDR3 bases are TGTGCCAGCAGCAGACTGAACAATGAGCAGTTCTTC.

This clone occurred a few times. V gene TRBV10-3 combines with J gene TRBJ2-4; the D gene is possibly TRBD2 (5 bases). CDR1 is ENHRY and CDR2 is SYGVKD in the germline V gene. V was pared by 2 bases and J by 0 bases, with 11 bases between. The CDR3 spans 16 residues. The CDR3 sequence: CAISEGNGLAKNIQYF. CDR3 DNA: TGTGCCATCAGTGAGGGTAACGGACTAGCCAAAAACATTCAGTACTTC.

This clone was observed a few times. This chain uses TRBV14 with TRBJ1-4; D is undetermined. With 0 bases removed from V and 5 bases from J, the gap between germline ends came to 10 bases. Germline V gives CDR1 SGHDN, CDR2 FVKESK. CDR3 length equals 15 residues. The CDR3 coding sequence is TGTGCCAGCAGCCAAGACGGGAGGAGAAATGAAAAACTGTTTTTT. Its translation is CASSQDGRRNEKLFF.

This clone was observed a handful of times. This chain uses TRBV6-5 with TRBJ1-4; tentative D call: TRBD1 (5 bases). This CDR3 is built from 14 residues. The germline gives CDR1 MNHEY, CDR2 SVGAGI. The germline V and J ends were trimmed by 6 bases and 10 bases, with 18 bases remaining between them. CDR3 DNA: TGTGCCAGCAGCGCGACCGGGAGCGGGGGAAAACTGTTTTTT. Its translation: CASSATGSGGKLFF.

This clone came up a few times. This chain connects TRBV2 to TRBJ2-1; TRBD2 matches at 7 bases. V was pared by 8 bases and J by 7 bases, with 14 bases of the junction left unmatched. Germline V lookup: CDR1 SNHLY, CDR2 FYNNEI. CDR3 size: 15 residues. CDR3 sequence (DNA): TGTGCCAGCGGCAGGGAAGGCGGGAGTGGGAATGAGCAGTTCTTC. Translation: CASGREGGSGNEQFF.

This chain connects TRBV5-1 to TRBJ2-7, with a tentative D call TRBD1 (5 bases). Trimming shortened V by 8 bases and J by 1 base, and 10 bases separated the two germline ends. Germline V gene lookup returns CDR1 SGHRS and CDR2 YFSETQ. The CDR3 runs to 12 residues. The CDR3 DNA is TGCGCCAGTACAGGAAATTCCTACGAGCAGTACTTC. Its protein product is CASTGNSYEQYF.

This chain connects TRBV5-1 to TRBJ2-7; D may be TRBD1 (6 bases). CDR3 length: 14 residues. Germline values: CDR1 SGHRS, CDR2 YFSETQ. V lost 0 bases, J lost 7 bases, and 14 bases lay in between. As DNA, the CDR3 is TGCGCCAGCAGCTTGGACAGGGCGTCAGGAGAGCAGTACTTC. It is translated as CASSLDRASGEQYF.

The V call is TRBV27, the J call TRBJ1-5, with TRBD1 as a possible D gene (5 bases). This CDR3 is 13 amino acids long. Germline lookup yields CDR1 MNHEY and CDR2 SMNVEV (reference sequence). Trimming took 5 bases from V and 7 from J, leaving 12 bases between them. CDR3 bases: TGTGCCAGCAGTCCCGAAGGGGCCCAGCCCCAGCATTTT. The encoded protein is CASSPEGAQPQHF.

The chain joins TRBV10-2 to TRBJ1-4; D not certain. The CDR3 runs 14 residues. Germline V gene data show CDR1 as WSHSY and CDR2 as SAAADI. V was trimmed by 5 bases and J by 0 bases, leaving 7 bases between them. This chain's CDR3 is CASSPTTTNEKLFF. The CDR3 DNA reads TGCGCCAGCAGTCCGACAACAACTAATGAAAAACTGTTTTTT.

The rearrangement links TRBV19 to TRBJ2-7; perhaps TRBD2 as D (6 bases). The CDR3 covers 13 residues. Germline V gene lookup returns CDR1 LNHDA and CDR2 SQIVND (reference sequence). V lost 10 bases, J lost 5 bases, and 18 bases lay in between. CDR3 nucleotide sequence: TGTGCCACAGGAGCGGGCCCCCCCAACGAGCAGTACTTC. Translated, it gives CATGAGPPNEQYF.

This clone has a single count. V is TRBV4-1 and J is TRBJ2-3, with a tentative D call TRBD2 (6 bases). The CDR3 is 18 residues long. Trimming cost V 0 bases and J 0 bases, with 16 bases left between them. Germline loops: CDR1 MGHRA, CDR2 YSYEKL. The CDR3 here is CASSQEGFGGPSTDTQYF. In nucleotides, the CDR3 is TGCGCCAGCAGCCAAGAGGGATTCGGGGGTCCTAGCACAGATACGCAGTATTTT.

The chain employs TRBV28 and TRBJ2-7; the D gene is possibly TRBD1 (6 bases). The ends were cut back, 3 bases at V and 13 bases at J, with 16 bases in the middle. CDR1 and CDR2 (germline): MDHEN, SYDVKM. The CDR3 covers 12 residues. In DNA, the CDR3 is TGTGCCAGCAGTTTTCCCGGGACACCCCAATACTTC. This translates into CASSFPGTPQYF.

The chain carries TRBV25-1 and TRBJ1-2; D possibly corresponds to TRBD1 (5 bases). Germline values: CDR1 MGHDK, CDR2 SYGVNS. The CDR3 loop spans 13 amino acids. Trimming cost V 6 bases and J 3 bases, with 11 bases left between them. CDR3 in DNA: TGTGCCAGCAGCTTGACAGACTACTATGGCTACACCTTC. Its protein product is CASSLTDYYGYTF.

The chain employs TRBV7-9 and TRBJ1-5, with 8 positions matching TRBD1. Germline V gene sequence: CDR1 SEHNR, CDR2 FQNEAQ (reference sequence). Trimming took 6 bases from V and 1 from J; bases not matched to a gene: 14. The CDR3 is 18 amino acids. The CDR3 spells CASRNGQGGPPSNQPQHF. DNA of the CDR3: TGTGCCAGCAGAAACGGACAGGGAGGGCCGCCGAGCAATCAGCCCCAGCATTTT.